The rows below give T cell receptor beta chains drawn from one sample of a study of high-grade serous ovarian cancer treatment subgroups. Assay used: immunoSEQ multiplex PCR; TCRdb lists only in-frame clones, some missing. The sample lists 30,000 to 40,000 clones; 79% were seen once. Sample: tumor tissue. These receptor sequences come from a human donor with high-grade serous ovarian cancer. The CDR3 runs from the conserved cysteine through the conserved F or W. The order of the fields is clone size, V gene, J gene, D gene, CDR3 protein, CDR3 DNA. The D gene is left open where the match is weak. The size of a clone is reported for some rows only, either as once, few or many, or as a class for expanded clones.

>-|TRBV2|TRBJ1-2|-
CASSEKGGRAYGYTF
TGTGCCAGCAGTGAAAAGGGAGGACGGGCTTATGGCTACACCTTC
>few|TRBV6-1|TRBJ2-7|-
CASSEARVHEQYF
TGTGCCAGCAGTGAGGCCAGGGTTCACGAGCAGTACTTC
>few|TRBV30|TRBJ1-4|TRBD1
CAWSGTGKEKLFF
TGTGCCTGGAGTGGGACAGGAAAAGAAAAACTGTTTTTT
>-|TRBV5-1|TRBJ1-2|-
CASSFLTGNYGYTF
TGCGCCAGCAGCTTCCTGACGGGGAACTATGGCTACACCTTC
>-|TRBV7-6|TRBJ2-3|-
CASSGSTDTQYF
TGTGCCAGCAGCGGGAGCACAGATACGCAGTATTTT
>-|TRBV27|TRBJ2-3|TRBD2
CASSPSPGLRAGGTDTQYF
TGTGCCAGCAGTCCGTCGCCGGGCTTAAGGGCGGGAGGCACAGATACGCAGTATTTT
>medium-sized|TRBV2|TRBJ2-5|TRBD2
CASIPSGAGGGETQYF
TGTGCCAGCATCCCCTCGGGTGCGGGAGGAGGAGAGACCCAGTACTTC
>few|TRBV2|TRBJ2-3|-
CASRDTGDTQYF
TGTGCCAGCAGGGACACAGGGGATACGCAGTATTTT
>-|TRBV27|TRBJ1-2|TRBD1
CASSFLDRVGVGYTF
TGTGCCAGCAGTTTCCTTGACAGGGTCGGCGTGGGCTACACCTTC
>-|TRBV7-2|TRBJ2-1|-
CASSLGGENEQFF
TGTGCCAGCAGCTTAGGGGGAGAGAATGAGCAGTTCTTC
>-|TRBV27|TRBJ1-1|TRBD1
CASSSTGGVRNTEAFF
TGTGCCAGCAGTTCGACAGGGGGCGTGAGGAACACTGAAGCTTTCTTT
>few|TRBV6-6|TRBJ1-1|-
CASSRVNTEAFF
TGTGCCAGCAGTCGGGTCAACACTGAAGCTTTCTTT
>-|TRBV18|TRBJ2-1|-
CASSPGTDNEQFF
TGTGCCAGCTCACCAGGGACGGATAATGAGCAGTTCTTC
>few|TRBV28|TRBJ1-5|-
CASSLVRHQPQHF
TGTGCCAGCAGTTTGGTACGGCATCAGCCCCAGCATTTT
>-|TRBV27|TRBJ2-1|-
CASTPGVAVYNEQFF
TGTGCCAGCACCCCAGGGGTAGCGGTTTACAATGAGCAGTTCTTC
>-|TRBV28|TRBJ2-1|-
CASSGYRAAQFF
TGTGCCAGCAGTGGGTATCGGGCTGCGCAGTTCTTC
>few|TRBV10-1|TRBJ2-2|-
CASSDGTNTGELFF
TGCGCCAGCAGTGATGGGACAAACACCGGGGAGCTGTTTTTT
>-|TRBV7-3|TRBJ1-1|-
CASSPGRGNTEAFF
TGTGCCAGCAGCCCAGGGCGGGGGAACACTGAAGCTTTCTTT
>-|TRBV5-1|TRBJ1-1|-
CASSLEPDKGGNTEAFF
TGCGCCAGCAGCTTGGAACCGGATAAGGGGGGGAACACTGAAGCTTTCTTT
>-|TRBV7-9|TRBJ2-3|TRBD2
CASSLRLAGGKDTQYF
TGTGCCAGCAGCTTAAGGCTAGCGGGAGGTAAAGATACGCAGTATTTT
>-|TRBV28|TRBJ2-7|TRBD1
CASRDSGTGTYEQYF
TGTGCCAGCAGAGACTCCGGGACAGGTACCTACGAGCAGTACTTC
>-|TRBV6-1|TRBJ1-2|-
CASSEQQSLIYTF
TGTGCCAGCAGTGAGCAACAGTCTCTAATCTACACCTTC
>once|TRBV14|TRBJ2-1|TRBD2
CASSRLLAGGYNEQFF
TGTGCCAGCAGCCGCCTTCTAGCGGGAGGTTACAATGAGCAGTTCTTC
>once|TRBV4-3|TRBJ1-1|-
CASSQAFGTEAFF
TGCGCCAGCAGCCAGGCCTTTGGGACTGAAGCTTTCTTT
>medium-sized|TRBV13|TRBJ2-7|-
CASSLGQGVNHEQYF
TGTGCCAGCAGCTTAGGACAGGGCGTAAATCACGAGCAGTACTTC
>-|TRBV2|TRBJ2-7|-
CASSLGTSRSYEQYF
TGTGCCAGCAGTCTAGGGACATCTCGGAGCTACGAGCAGTACTTC
>-|TRBV28|TRBJ2-3|-
CASRPQGGTDTQYF
TGTGCCAGCAGACCCCAGGGAGGCACAGATACGCAGTATTTT
>few|TRBV6-1|TRBJ2-7|-
CASSEGRIYEQYF
TGTGCCAGCAGTGAAGGACGGATCTACGAGCAGTACTTC
>-|TRBV4-3|TRBJ1-4|-
CASSHATVDRNEKLFF
TGCGCCAGCAGCCACGCCACCGTAGACAGAAATGAAAAACTGTTTTTT
>few|TRBV7-3|TRBJ2-3|TRBD2
CASSPTLAGYDTQYF
TGTGCCAGCAGCCCGACGCTAGCGGGATACGATACGCAGTATTTT
>-|TRBV5-6|TRBJ2-7|-
CASSLLEDIHEQYF
TGTGCCAGCAGCCTCCTGGAGGATATCCACGAGCAGTACTTC
>few|TRBV19|TRBJ1-2|-
CASSFLAVGGYTF
TGTGCCAGTAGTTTCCTGGCGGTGGGGGGCTACACCTTC
>-|TRBV7-2|TRBJ2-5|-
CASSLGGLYQETQYF
TGTGCCAGCAGCTTAGGGGGGCTTTACCAAGAGACCCAGTACTTC
>-|TRBV7-9|TRBJ1-6|-
CASSLVGDDSPLHF
TGTGCCAGCAGCTTAGTGGGGGACGATTCACCCCTCCACTTT
>-|TRBV5-1|TRBJ2-1|-
CASSDRTDSYNEQFF
TGCGCCAGCAGCGACAGGACCGACTCCTACAATGAGCAGTTCTTC
>-|TRBV11-3|TRBJ2-1|-
CASSLLAWGEQFF
TGTGCCAGCAGCTTACTAGCTTGGGGTGAGCAGTTCTTC
>-|TRBV19|TRBJ2-5|TRBD1
CASRDRGREETQYF
TGTGCCAGTAGGGACAGGGGAAGGGAAGAGACCCAGTACTTC
>-|TRBV20-1|TRBJ2-3|-
CSAGAVLDF
TGCAGTGCCGGAGCGGTGCTGGATTTT